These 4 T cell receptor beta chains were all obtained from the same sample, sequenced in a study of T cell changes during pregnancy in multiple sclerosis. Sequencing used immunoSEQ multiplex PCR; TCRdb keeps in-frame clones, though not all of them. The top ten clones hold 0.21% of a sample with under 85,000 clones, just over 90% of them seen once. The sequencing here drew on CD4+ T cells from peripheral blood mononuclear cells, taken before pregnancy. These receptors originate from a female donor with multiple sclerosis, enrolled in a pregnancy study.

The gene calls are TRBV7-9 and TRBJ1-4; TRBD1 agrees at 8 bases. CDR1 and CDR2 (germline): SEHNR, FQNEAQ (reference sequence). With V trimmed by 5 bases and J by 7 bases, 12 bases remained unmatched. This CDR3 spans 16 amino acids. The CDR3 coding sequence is TGTGCCAGCAGCGTATGGGGACAGGAGGCCGTTGAAAAACTGTTTTTT. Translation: CASSVWGQEAVEKLFF.

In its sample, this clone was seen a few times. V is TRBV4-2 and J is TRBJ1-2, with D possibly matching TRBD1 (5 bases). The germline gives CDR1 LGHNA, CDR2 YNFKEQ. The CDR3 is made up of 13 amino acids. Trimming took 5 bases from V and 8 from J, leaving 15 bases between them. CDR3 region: CASSTRLGEGYTF. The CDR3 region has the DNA TGTGCCAGCAGCACCCGACTAGGGGAAGGCTACACCTTC.

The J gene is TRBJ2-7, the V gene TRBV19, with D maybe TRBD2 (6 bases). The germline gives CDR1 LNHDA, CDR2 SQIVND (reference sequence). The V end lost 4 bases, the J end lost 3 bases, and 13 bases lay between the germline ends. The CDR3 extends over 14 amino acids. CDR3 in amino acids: CASSRSDYRYEQYF. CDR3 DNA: TGTGCCAGTAGTAGGTCGGACTATCGCTACGAGCAGTACTTC.

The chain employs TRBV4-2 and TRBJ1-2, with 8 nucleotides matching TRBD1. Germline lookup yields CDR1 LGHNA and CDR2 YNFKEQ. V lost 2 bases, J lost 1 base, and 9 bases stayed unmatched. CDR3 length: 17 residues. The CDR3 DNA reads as TGTGCCAGCAGCCAAACCGGGACAGGAGAATTTAACTATGGCTACACCTTC. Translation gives CASSQTGTGEFNYGYTF.